This T cell receptor beta chain originates from a study of T-cell reconstitution after alpha-beta-depleted transplantation in children. The CDR3 contains 17 residues. Germline V gene data show CDR1 as LGHNA and CDR2 as YSLEER. V was trimmed by 3 bases and J by 3 bases, leaving 18 bases between them. Library preparation (for TCRbeta) was performed with unique molecular identifiers. TCRdb analysed the PCR reads with MiXCR anew, one entry per CDR3 protein. The sample holds some 500,000 distinct CDR3 sequences, less than 35% seen once. This clonotype was recorded many times. The sequence came from a human donor who donated a stem cell graft to a child with aplastic anemia. Source: PBMCs from the stem cell graft donor, taken from the stem cell graft. The chain joins TRBV4-3 to TRBJ2-1; D is possibly TRBD2 (6 bases). The CDR3 nucleotides are TGCGCCAGCAGCCAGGACGATACCGGGAGTTTCTACAATGAGCAGTTCTTC. This gives the protein CASSQDDTGSFYNEQFF.